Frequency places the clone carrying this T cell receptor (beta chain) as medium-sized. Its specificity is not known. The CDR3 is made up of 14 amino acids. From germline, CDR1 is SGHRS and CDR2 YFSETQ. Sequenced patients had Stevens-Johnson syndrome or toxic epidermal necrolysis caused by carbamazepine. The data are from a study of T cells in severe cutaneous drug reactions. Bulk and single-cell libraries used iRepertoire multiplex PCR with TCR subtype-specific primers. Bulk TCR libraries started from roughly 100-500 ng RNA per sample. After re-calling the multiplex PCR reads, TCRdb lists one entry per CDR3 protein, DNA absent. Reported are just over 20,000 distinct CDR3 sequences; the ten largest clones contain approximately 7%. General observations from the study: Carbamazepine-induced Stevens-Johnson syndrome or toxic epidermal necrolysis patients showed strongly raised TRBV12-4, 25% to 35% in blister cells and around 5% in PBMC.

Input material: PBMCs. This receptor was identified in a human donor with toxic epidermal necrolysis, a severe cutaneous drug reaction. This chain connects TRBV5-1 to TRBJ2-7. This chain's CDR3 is CASSLGDHTLEQYF.